One sample yielded the 30 T cell receptor beta chains listed below, sequenced in a study of T cells in Graves' hyperthyroidism and ophthalmopathy. RNA transcripts gave rise to amplified TCR beta CDR3 regions. A first-round RT-PCR of the TCR CDR3 used the HTBI primer set. MiXCR, run by TCRdb on the multiplex PCR reads, gives a single entry per CDR3 protein. The sample yields about 360,000 distinct CDR3 sequences, around 13% seen once. What was sequenced was blood. These receptors were taken from a young woman with Graves' hyperthyroidism.

V gene TRBV7-9 combines with J gene TRBJ1-5; D possibly corresponds to TRBD1 (6 bases). V lost 4 bases and J 6 bases, leaving 19 bases between the germline ends. The length of the CDR3 is 16 residues. Looked up from germline, CDR1 is SEHNR and CDR2 is FQNEAQ (reference sequence). The DNA for the CDR3 is TGTGCCAGCAGCTCTATAGGGGGGACTTCGGGTCAGCCCCAGCATTTT. Residues: CASSSIGGTSGQPQHF. Together with reference TRBV7-9 and TRBJ1-5, the CDR3 gives the full variable domain: DTGVSQNPRHKITKRGQNVTFRCDPISEHNRLYWYRQTLGQGPEFLTYFQNEAQLEKSRLLSDRFSAERPKGSFSTLEIQRTEQGDSAMYLCASSSIGGTSGQPQHFGDGTRLSIL.

This clonotype was recorded a few times. The chain uses TRBV9 and TRBJ2-7; 9 bases are a match to TRBD1. CDR1 SGDLS and CDR2 YYNGEE come from the germline V gene. CDR3 length equals 15 residues. V lost 2 bases, J lost 6 bases, and 9 bases stayed unmatched. CDR3 sequence: CASSVRGQGKSEQYF. In DNA form, the CDR3 reads TGTGCCAGCAGCGTGAGGGGACAGGGAAAAAGCGAGCAGTACTTC.

The J gene is TRBJ1-1, the V gene TRBV19, with D possibly TRBD1 on 6 matching bases. Trimming took off 3 bases at V and 5 bases at J, with 16 bases between the two ends. CDR1 is LNHDA, CDR2 SQIVND, per germline (reference sequence). The CDR3 loop spans 15 amino acids. CDR3 nucleotides: TGTGCCAGTAGTATCTTGGCAGGGGAGAGTACTGAAGCTTTCTTT. The encoded protein is CASSILAGESTEAFF.

This chain uses TRBV5-6 with TRBJ1-1; the D is unclear. This CDR3 comprises 13 residues. V was shortened by 2 bases and J by 10 bases, with 15 bases between the two germline ends. Germline V gene lookup returns CDR1 SGHDT and CDR2 YYEEEE. CDR3 DNA sequence: TGTGCCAGCAGCTTTACAGCAGCCGAGCCAGCTTTCTTT. Amino acids: CASSFTAAEPAFF.

V and J are TRBV6-1 and TRBJ2-1; TRBD2 aligns across 14 bases. The germline CDR1 and CDR2 sequences are MNHNS and SASEGT. The CDR3 totals 15 residues. V was pared by 3 bases and J by 10 bases, with 5 bases of the junction left unmatched. The CDR3 region is CASSETSGGAKEQFF. In DNA form, the CDR3 reads TGTGCCAGCAGTGAGACTAGCGGGGGGGCCAAGGAGCAGTTCTTC.

This clonotype was observed many times. This chain links TRBV27 with TRBJ2-1; 7 nucleotides align to TRBD1. This CDR3 comprises 17 residues. Trimming removed 3 bases from V and 3 bases from J; junction bases left unmatched: 11. Germline V gene data show CDR1 as MNHEY and CDR2 as SMNVEV (reference sequence). In DNA form, the CDR3 reads TGTGCCAGCAGTTTCCGACGCCAAACAGGGGACTACAATGAGCAGTTCTTC. This encodes CASSFRRQTGDYNEQFF.

This clonotype has ten or more counts. V gene TRBV28 combines with J gene TRBJ1-2; 8 nucleotides agree with TRBD1. The germline gives CDR1 MDHEN, CDR2 SYDVKM. The CDR3 is made up of 14 amino acids. Germline trimming cut 6 bases from V and 8 bases from J; bases unmatched to any gene: 11. The CDR3 is CASSPVDRGRGYTF. The CDR3 coding sequence is TGTGCCAGCAGCCCAGTCGACAGGGGCCGCGGCTACACCTTC.

This clonotype was picked up many times. This chain connects TRBV2 to TRBJ2-1; D possibly uses TRBD1 or TRBD2 (6 bases each). The CDR3 has 14 residues. CDR1 and CDR2 (germline): SNHLY, FYNNEI. V gave up 8 bases and J gave up 5 bases, with 16 bases separating them. The CDR3 sequence: CASVGGHGDNEQFF. DNA for the CDR3: TGTGCCAGCGTCGGGGGACACGGGGACAATGAGCAGTTCTTC.

This clonotype has a count of ten or more. CDR3 coding DNA: TGTGCCAGCAGTTTATACGGGACAGGCTACACCTTC. Protein product: CASSLYGTGYTF. The chain couples TRBV28 to TRBJ1-2; TRBD1 is a possible D gene (6 bases). Trimming took 1 base from V and 8 from J, leaving 8 bases between them. This CDR3 contains 12 residues. Germline assignment: CDR1 MDHEN and CDR2 SYDVKM.

The chain carries TRBV11-2 and TRBJ2-3; 13 bases align to TRBD2. The ends lost 5 bases at V and 9 bases at J; junction bases unmatched: 11. There are 16 residues in the CDR3. Germline assignment: CDR1 SGHAT and CDR2 FQNNGV. The CDR3 is CASSQEGTSGTWTQYF. The DNA for the CDR3 is TGTGCCAGCAGCCAAGAGGGGACTAGCGGGACGTGGACGCAGTATTTT.

This clonotype was counted between two and nine times. The chain couples TRBV27 to TRBJ1-4, with D unclear. The CDR3 spans 16 residues. Germline assignment: CDR1 MNHEY and CDR2 SMNVEV (reference sequence). Trimming pared 6 bases from V and 2 bases from J, leaving 16 bases between. The CDR3: CASSQALLGTNEKLFF. The CDR3 region has the DNA TGTGCCAGCAGCCAGGCCCTCCTTGGGACTAATGAAAAACTGTTTTTT.

This clonotype was counted only a few times. The chain couples TRBV24-1 to TRBJ2-2; perhaps TRBD1 as D (6 bases). This CDR3 has 15 amino acids. Per germline, CDR1 KGHDR and CDR2 SFDVKD. V lost 3 bases to trimming and J lost 4 bases, with 11 bases between them. For the CDR3, the DNA is TGTGCCACCAGTGATATACAGGGTCGCACCGGGGAGCTGTTTTTT. Its protein is CATSDIQGRTGELFF.

This clonotype was observed many times. The chain is built from TRBV12-3 or TRBV12-4 and TRBJ2-3; 10 bases are a match to TRBD2. The CDR3 has 16 residues. The ends lost 1 base at V and 4 bases at J; junction bases unmatched: 5. The CDR3 is CASSLEELAGSDTQYF. The CDR3 DNA follows: TGTGCCAGCAGTTTAGAAGAACTAGCGGGGTCAGATACGCAGTATTTT.

This clonotype was counted ten times or more. The V gene is TRBV11-1, the J gene TRBJ2-5; 9 bases agree with TRBD2. The CDR3 length is 15 residues. CDR1 is SGHAT and CDR2 is FQDESV in the germline V gene (reference sequence). The junction had 6 bases not matched to a gene; V was cut back by 2 bases and J by 5 bases. The CDR3 DNA is TGTGCCAGCAGCTTAAATGCGGGAGGGCCCGAGACCCAGTACTTC. Translated, it gives CASSLNAGGPETQYF.

There are a few counts of this clonotype. As DNA, the CDR3 is TGTGCCAGTAGTAACCGGCCCCACAATGAGCAGTTCTTC. Residues: CASSNRPHNEQFF. The genes are TRBV19 and TRBJ2-1; D remains unclear. CDR1 and CDR2 (germline): LNHDA, SQIVND (reference sequence). This CDR3 is 13 amino acids long. V lost 4 bases and J lost 5, with 9 bases in between. The full variable domain, completed using reference TRBV19 and TRBJ2-1, is DGGITQSPKYLFRKEGQNVTLSCEQNLNHDAMYWYRQDPGQGLRLIYYSQIVNDFQKGDIAEGYSVSREKKESFPLTVTSAQKNPTAFYLCASSNRPHNEQFFGPGTRLTVL.

Points on this clonotype: A read error is possible here, since a much larger clone lies one base away. The rearrangement uses TRBV20-1 and TRBJ2-7, with a tentative D call TRBD2 (6 bases). The end of the DNA aligns better with TRBJ2-1, so the J call may be wrong. The CDR3 consists of 14 residues. The germline CDR1 and CDR2 sequences are DFQATT and SNEGSKA (reference sequence). The CDR3 DNA sequence: TGCAGTGCTAGAGGGACCGGGAGCTCCTACGAGCAGTTCTTC. Encoded protein: CSARGTGSSYEQFF.

The CDR3 region is CASSALEGLTILYQPQHF. The CDR3 DNA is TGTGCCAGCAGTGCCCTGGAGGGCCTAACGATACTTTATCAGCCCCAGCATTTT. The rearrangement uses TRBV6-4 and TRBJ1-5, with D unclear. The CDR3 sequence is 18 residues long. Germline-derived CDR1 and CDR2 are MRHNA and SNTAGT. Trimming took off 4 bases at V and 5 bases at J, with 24 bases between the two ends.

The table lists this clonotype with a few counts. V gene TRBV2 combines with J gene TRBJ2-1; TRBD2 matches 9 bases. J lost 8 bases, V lost 3 bases, and 11 bases had no gene match. This CDR3 spans 16 amino acids. Germline V gene data show CDR1 as SNHLY and CDR2 as FYNNEI. CDR3 sequence (DNA): TGTGCCAGCAGTGATATCGGGCTAGCGGGGACGGATGAGCAGTTCTTC. This sequence encodes CASSDIGLAGTDEQFF.

This clonotype turned up a few times. The rearrangement joins TRBV7-2 to TRBJ2-5; D remains ambiguous. V was trimmed by 6 bases and J by 0 bases, leaving 11 bases between them. This CDR3 region has 14 residues. Germline CDR1 reads SGHTA; CDR2 reads FQGNSA. As DNA, the CDR3 is TGTGCCAGCAGGGCCGGACCTAACCAAGAGACCCAGTACTTC. It encodes CASRAGPNQETQYF.

This clonotype was detected a few times. The chain couples TRBV5-6 to TRBJ2-7; D call uncertain. Germline-derived CDR1 and CDR2 are SGHDT and YYEEEE. Trimming removed 2 bases at V and 2 bases at J, with 5 bases between. CDR3 length equals 12 residues. In nucleotides, the CDR3 is TGTGCCAGCAGCTTCGTCCCCTACGAGCAGTACTTC. Protein sequence: CASSFVPYEQYF.

This clonotype was seen many times. The J gene is TRBJ2-1, the V gene TRBV2; D not certain. The germline V gene has CDR1 SNHLY and CDR2 FYNNEI. Trimming took off 5 bases at V and 1 base at J, with 15 bases between the two ends. This CDR3 has 16 residues. CDR3 DNA: TGTGCCAGCAGTCACCGGCGGTATAGGTCCTACAATGAGCAGTTCTTC. The encoded protein is CASSHRRYRSYNEQFF.

This clonotype was seen ten or more times. The rearrangement uses TRBV6-1 and TRBJ1-1; possible D gene TRBD1, 5 bases. This CDR3 region has 15 residues. Trimming cost V 7 bases and J 5 bases, with 20 bases left between them. Germline lookup yields CDR1 MNHNS and CDR2 SASEGT. CDR3 DNA sequence: TGTGCCAGCATGAACGGGGCCCTGAGGTTTACTGAAGCTTTCTTT. Translation: CASMNGALRFTEAFF.

J is TRBJ2-2 and V is TRBV19; 7 bases match TRBD1. With 4 bases clipped from V and 3 bases from J, the junction kept 8 bases outside the gene matches. The CDR3 has 16 amino acids. In germline, CDR1 is LNHDA, CDR2 SQIVND (reference sequence). The DNA of the CDR3 is TGTGCCAGTAGTAGAACAGGGGAATCGTACACCGGGGAGCTGTTTTTT. This translates into CASSRTGESYTGELFF.

This clonotype showed up many times. This rearrangement joins TRBV12-3 or TRBV12-4 to TRBJ2-1; no firm D call. The ends were cut back, 4 bases at V and 15 bases at J, with 13 bases in the middle. This CDR3 region has 11 residues. This CDR3 is CASSSASVLFF. The CDR3 bases are TGTGCCAGCAGTTCGGCCTCAGTGCTGTTCTTC.

CDR3 bases: TGCGCCAGCAGCCAAGTGGCGGGGTACACTGAAGCTTTCTTT. Translated: CASSQVAGYTEAFF. J is TRBJ1-1 and V is TRBV4-1, with no clear D. This CDR3 region has 14 residues. The germline V and J ends were trimmed by 1 base and 3 bases, with 9 bases remaining between them. Germline V gene data show CDR1 as MGHRA and CDR2 as YSYEKL.

This clonotype was counted many times. V usage is TRBV12-3 or TRBV12-4 and J usage is TRBJ2-5, with 8 nucleotides matching TRBD1. V was clipped by 6 bases and J by 4 bases; unmatched bases: 16. There are 17 residues in the CDR3. The chain's CDR3 is CASSLTGPGGALETQYF. The DNA for the CDR3 is TGTGCCAGCAGCCTTACCGGACCAGGGGGCGCGTTAGAGACCCAGTACTTC.

This clonotype was counted ten times or more. The rearrangement uses TRBV27 and TRBJ1-5, with 7 bases fitting TRBD1. Germline V gene lookup returns CDR1 MNHEY and CDR2 SMNVEV (reference sequence). V gave up 5 bases and J gave up 9 bases; unmatched junction bases: 10. The CDR3 runs to 14 residues. The CDR3 sequence is CASSRQGPPGPQHF. DNA for the CDR3: TGTGCCAGCAGTAGACAGGGCCCCCCAGGGCCCCAGCATTTT.

The sample holds many counts of this clonotype. The J gene is TRBJ1-1, the V gene TRBV28; no firm D call. CDR1 MDHEN and CDR2 SYDVKM come from the germline V gene. The CDR3 is 14 residues long. Trimming took off 1 base at V and 3 bases at J, with 9 bases between the two ends. CDR3 DNA: TGTGCCAGCAGTTTATCCCGGATGTACACTGAAGCTTTCTTT. Its protein product is CASSLSRMYTEAFF. Filled out from reference TRBV28 and TRBJ1-1, the complete variable domain reads DVKVTQSSRYLVKRTGEKVFLECVQDMDHENMFWYRQDPGLGLRLIYFSYDVKMKEKGDIPEGYSVSREKKERFSLILESASTNQTSMYLCASSLSRMYTEAFFGQGTRLTVV.

Only a few counts were recorded for this clonotype. Compared with germline, one end of the junction differs, possibly owing to a read error. The rearrangement uses TRBV6-1 and TRBJ2-3; 7 bases line up with TRBD1. This CDR3 has 14 amino acids. From germline, CDR1 is MNHNS and CDR2 SASEGT. The CDR3 region is CASSARDSRDTQYF. The DNA of the CDR3 is TGTGCCAGCAGTGCCCGGGACAGCAGAGATACGCAGTATTTT.

At least ten counts were recorded for this clonotype. The V gene is TRBV6-2 or TRBV6-3, the J gene TRBJ1-5, with 9 bases identical to TRBD1. V dropped 6 bases and J dropped 6; count of bases not matched to a gene: 9. Germline values: CDR1 MNHEY, CDR2 SVGEGT. There are 15 residues in the CDR3. The CDR3 DNA is TGTGCCAGCAGGAGCGGGACAGGGCGGTTTCAGCCCCAGCATTTT. Amino acids: CASRSGTGRFQPQHF.